This entry lists 29 T cell receptor beta chains sequenced from one sample in a study of blood T cell repertoires in COVID-19. Some clones are missing from TCRdb's copy, which holds only in-frame ones; the method was immunoSEQ multiplex PCR. The profile shows fewer than 400,000 clones, 85% to 90% of them singletons. The sample consisted of PBMCs or T cells enriched from blood (not recorded which). The receptors stem from a woman in her 30s who had recovered from COVID-19.

The gene calls are TRBV20-1 and TRBJ2-1; D not resolved. CDR1 and CDR2 (germline): DFQATT, SNEGSKA (reference sequence). V lost 3 bases and J 4 bases, leaving 7 bases between the germline ends. This CDR3 is 12 amino acids long. CDR3 coding DNA: TGCAGTGCTAGTAATCAATACAATGAGCAGTTCTTC. Its translation is CSASNQYNEQFF.

V usage is TRBV28 and J usage is TRBJ2-1; 10 bases are a match to TRBD1. Germline-derived CDR1 and CDR2 are MDHEN and SYDVKM. The CDR3 runs 16 residues. V shed 6 bases and J 8 bases; nucleotides not matched to a gene: 13. CDR3 sequence reads: CASSPPPGQGIHEQFF. CDR3 in DNA: TGTGCCAGCAGCCCGCCTCCGGGACAGGGGATCCATGAGCAGTTCTTC.

The chain employs TRBV19 and TRBJ1-5; 9 bases are shared with TRBD1. V dropped 5 bases and J dropped 4; count of bases not matched to a gene: 12. Germline V gives CDR1 LNHDA, CDR2 SQIVND (reference sequence). This CDR3 comprises 17 residues. The CDR3 spells CASSAGLGQGGNQPQHF. The CDR3, as DNA: TGTGCCAGTAGTGCCGGACTGGGACAGGGAGGGAATCAGCCCCAGCATTTT.

The V gene is TRBV30, the J gene TRBJ1-1; D uncertain. CDR3 size: 15 residues. Germline assignment: CDR1 GTSNPN and CDR2 SVGIG (reference sequence). V lost 1 base to trimming and J lost 4 bases, with 16 bases between them. DNA of the CDR3: TGTGCCTGGAGTGCCTTACACAGTCGTGGCACTGAAGCTTTCTTT. Its translation is CAWSALHSRGTEAFF.

The chain employs TRBV30 and TRBJ1-4, with D uncertain. The germline V gene encodes CDR1 GTSNPN and CDR2 SVGIG (reference sequence). V lost 2 bases to trimming and J lost 8 bases, with 21 bases between them. The length of the CDR3 is 16 residues. The CDR3 DNA sequence: TGTGCCTGGAGTTACCCCCCGGGATCCGGCGGGGAAAAACTGTTTTTT. It yields the protein CAWSYPPGSGGEKLFF.

This chain links TRBV7-9 with TRBJ2-1; D might be TRBD1 (6 bases). The V and J ends lost 6 bases and 4 bases respectively, with 16 bases between them. CDR3 length: 15 amino acids. CDR1 SEHNR and CDR2 FQNEAQ come from the germline V gene (reference sequence). In nucleotides, the CDR3 is TGTGCCAGCAGTCGGACAGTTGGTGGGTACAATGAGCAGTTCTTC. Its protein is CASSRTVGGYNEQFF.

This clone was found a few times. This sequence joins TRBV18 and TRBJ1-5; D is unclear. CDR1 and CDR2 (germline): KGHSH, LQKENI. Trimming took off 5 bases at V and 0 bases at J, with 11 bases between the two ends. The CDR3 is 15 amino acids. Written as DNA, the CDR3 is TGTGCCAGCTCAACTTTCAAGATTAGCAATCAGCCCCAGCATTTT. Its translation is CASSTFKISNQPQHF.

This clone has ten or more counts. The chain combines TRBV29-1 with TRBJ1-3; D ambiguous. This CDR3 is built from 12 residues. Trimming stripped 6 bases from V and 2 bases from J, with 8 bases between. From germline, CDR1 is SQVTM and CDR2 ANQGSEA. CDR3 DNA: TGCAGCGTCCGGGGAGCTGGAAACACCATATATTTT. Translation gives CSVRGAGNTIYF.

The genes are TRBV18 and TRBJ1-1, with 11 bases that match TRBD1. Per the germline V gene, CDR1 is KGHSH and CDR2 is LQKENI. The CDR3 loop spans 16 amino acids. V shed 3 bases, J shed 1 base, and the junction held 4 bases outside the gene matches. The CDR3 reads CASSPEGQGANTEAFF. The CDR3 coding sequence is TGTGCCAGCTCACCGGAAGGACAGGGGGCGAACACTGAAGCTTTCTTT.

The rearrangement joins TRBV5-1 to TRBJ1-1; D unclear. The CDR3 covers 11 residues. The germline V gene has CDR1 SGHRS and CDR2 YFSETQ. V was pared by 4 bases and J by 2 bases, with 3 bases between. CDR3 coding DNA: TGCGCCAGCAGCCTTAACACTGAAGCTTTCTTT. The encoded protein is CASSLNTEAFF.

This clone was seen only a few times. The identical CDR3 is also encoded by other nucleotide sequences in the sample. This chain uses TRBV7-9 with TRBJ2-2, with a tentative D call TRBD1 (6 bases). Trimming pared 2 bases from V and 4 bases from J, leaving 11 bases between. This CDR3 contains 15 residues. Germline CDR1 SEHNR, CDR2 FQNEAQ (reference sequence). The CDR3 loop reads CASSLSGAGTGELFF. The CDR3 DNA is TGTGCCAGCAGCTTATCAGGGGCCGGCACCGGGGAGCTGTTTTTT.

The chain has TRBV7-2 and TRBJ2-1; 13 bases fit TRBD2. The junction had 8 bases not matched to a gene; V was cut back by 2 bases and J by 1 base. This CDR3 region has 19 residues. Per the germline V gene, CDR1 is SGHTA and CDR2 is FQGNSA. CDR3 sequence: CASSLKTSGGWSSYNEQFF. CDR3 DNA sequence: TGTGCCAGCAGCTTAAAGACTAGCGGGGGGTGGTCGTCCTACAATGAGCAGTTCTTC.

The gene calls are TRBV5-1 and TRBJ2-2; 10 nucleotides match TRBD1. CDR3 size: 16 residues. The V gene's germline CDR1 is SGHRS and CDR2 YFSETQ. V gave up 4 bases and J gave up 3 bases; unmatched junction bases: 6. The DNA of the CDR3 is TGCGCCAGCAGCCCCCGGACAGGGGGGGACACCGGGGAGCTGTTTTTT. It specifies CASSPRTGGDTGELFF.

This sequence joins TRBV9 and TRBJ2-2; D ambiguous. Trimming shortened V by 4 bases and J by 6 bases, and 10 bases separated the two germline ends. The CDR3 covers 13 residues. CDR1 and CDR2 from the germline V gene are SGDLS and YYNGEE. The CDR3 loop reads CASSPRTAGELFF. In DNA form, the CDR3 reads TGTGCCAGCAGCCCTAGAACGGCCGGGGAGCTGTTTTTT.

This rearrangement joins TRBV4-2 to TRBJ1-2, with 7 nucleotides matching TRBD1. CDR3 length: 14 residues. Germline CDR1 LGHNA, CDR2 YNFKEQ. V was clipped by 3 bases and J by 7 bases; unmatched bases: 8. The CDR3 here is CASSQRIRTGGYTF. The CDR3 bases are TGTGCCAGCAGCCAGCGAATCCGGACAGGTGGCTACACCTTC.

The chain couples TRBV11-3 to TRBJ2-4; 7 bases match TRBD2. The germline V gene has CDR1 SGHNT and CDR2 YENEEA. This CDR3 has 17 amino acids. Losses at the gene ends were 5 bases for V and 0 bases for J; bases not matched to a gene: 10. Here the CDR3 reads CASSPGGAGPAKNIQYF. The CDR3 region has the DNA TGTGCCAGCAGCCCCGGGGGAGCGGGACCAGCCAAAAACATTCAGTACTTC.

The genes are TRBV12-3 or TRBV12-4 and TRBJ1-1; D gene ambiguous. There are 12 residues in the CDR3. Trimming pared 3 bases from V and 7 bases from J, leaving 9 bases between. CDR3 sequence reads: CASSFWAIEAFF. DNA for the CDR3: TGTGCCAGCAGTTTTTGGGCGATTGAAGCTTTCTTT.

The chain recombines TRBV6-5 with TRBJ2-7; tentatively, D is TRBD2 (6 bases). Trimming removed 5 bases at V and 2 bases at J, with 16 bases between. The CDR3 is made up of 15 amino acids. CDR1 is MNHEY, CDR2 SVGAGI, per germline. In nucleotides, the CDR3 is TGTGCCAGCAGTCACGGGGGAAGTCCCACCTACGAGCAGTACTTC. Translation: CASSHGGSPTYEQYF.

The rearrangement links TRBV24-1 to TRBJ2-2, with 10 bases matching TRBD1. The CDR3 loop spans 15 amino acids. The junction had 4 bases not matched to a gene; V was cut back by 4 bases and J by 6 bases. Germline values: CDR1 KGHDR, CDR2 SFDVKD. DNA for the CDR3: TGTGCCACCAGTGAGACAGGGGGCGCATCCGGGGAGCTGTTTTTT. Translated: CATSETGGASGELFF.

V usage is TRBV19 and J usage is TRBJ1-4; no clear D. Germline CDR1 and CDR2: LNHDA and SQIVND (reference sequence). V dropped 10 bases and J dropped 8 bases, with 20 bases sitting between them. The CDR3 is made up of 14 amino acids. This CDR3 reads CAISSGGRREKLFF. The CDR3 bases are TGTGCCATCTCGTCAGGAGGGCGCCGGGAAAAACTGTTTTTT.

The chain is built from TRBV6-5 and TRBJ1-6, with 8 positions matching TRBD1. This CDR3 contains 12 residues. The V gene end was trimmed by 8 bases and the J gene end by 13 bases; junction bases not matched to a gene: 7. Germline V CDR1 and CDR2: MNHEY, SVGAGI. CDR3 protein: CASDRGHDPLHF. In nucleotides, the CDR3 is TGTGCCAGCGACAGGGGCCATGACCCCCTCCACTTT.

This chain links TRBV3-1 (or the pseudogene TRBV3-2) with TRBJ1-2, with D tentatively TRBD1 (6 bases). The CDR3 has 14 residues. Germline V gene data show CDR1 as LGHDT and CDR2 as YNNKEL (reference sequence). Trimming shortened V by 4 bases and J by 2 bases, and 11 bases separated the two germline ends. CDR3 sequence reads: CASSPADRNYGYTF. As DNA, the CDR3 is TGTGCCAGCAGCCCGGCTGACAGGAACTATGGCTACACCTTC.

The V and J genes are TRBV19 and TRBJ1-5; 7 bases are shared with TRBD1. The CDR3 is 17 residues long. Germline CDR1 is LNHDA and CDR2 is SQIVND (reference sequence). V was pared by 3 bases and J by 2 bases, with 10 bases of the junction left unmatched. CDR3 sequence (DNA): TGTGCCAGTAGTATTTTACAGGGGCTAATTGGCAATCAGCCCCAGCATTTT. This encodes CASSILQGLIGNQPQHF. Complete variable domain (other parts from reference TRBV19 and TRBJ1-5): DGGITQSPKYLFRKEGQNVTLSCEQNLNHDAMYWYRQDPGQGLRLIYYSQIVNDFQKGDIAEGYSVSREKKESFPLTVTSAQKNPTAFYLCASSILQGLIGNQPQHFGDGTRLSIL.

The chain is built from TRBV19 and TRBJ1-1; D is unclear. CDR1 is LNHDA and CDR2 is SQIVND in the germline V gene (reference sequence). Trimming shortened V by 3 bases and J by 0 bases, and 8 bases separated the two germline ends. The CDR3 extends over 14 amino acids. DNA of the CDR3: TGTGCCAGTAGTATTCACAGACTGAACACTGAAGCTTTCTTT. Translating gives CASSIHRLNTEAFF. Variable domain in full (rest from reference TRBV19 and TRBJ1-1): DGGITQSPKYLFRKEGQNVTLSCEQNLNHDAMYWYRQDPGQGLRLIYYSQIVNDFQKGDIAEGYSVSREKKESFPLTVTSAQKNPTAFYLCASSIHRLNTEAFFGQGTRLTVV.

This chain joins TRBV19 and TRBJ1-5; D is unclear. Trimming took 1 base from V and 5 from J, leaving 6 bases between them. This CDR3 spans 13 amino acids. Germline V lookup: CDR1 LNHDA, CDR2 SQIVND (reference sequence). CDR3 in DNA: TGTGCCAGTAGTATAGTGAGGGATCAGCCCCAGCATTTT. Protein product: CASSIVRDQPQHF.

CDR3: CASSFRVGGYTF. DNA for the CDR3: TGTGCCAGCAGTTTCAGGGTTGGTGGCTACACCTTC. The chain links TRBV12-3 or TRBV12-4 to TRBJ1-2; D may be TRBD1 (5 bases). V was trimmed by 3 bases and J by 7 bases, leaving 9 bases between them. CDR3 length equals 12 residues.

The rearrangement links TRBV2 to TRBJ1-5, with D possibly matching TRBD1 (5 bases). V lost 5 bases, J lost 8 bases, and 10 bases lay in between. The V gene's germline CDR1 is SNHLY and CDR2 FYNNEI. The CDR3 covers 12 residues. Here the CDR3 reads CASSQGLEPQHF. The CDR3 nucleotides are TGTGCCAGCAGTCAGGGTTTGGAGCCCCAGCATTTT.

This chain joins TRBV7-8 and TRBJ1-6; TRBD1 aligns across 7 bases. CDR1 is SGHVS, CDR2 FQNEAQ, per germline. The V segment lost 7 bases and the J segment 3 bases; nucleotides outside the gene matches: 6. The CDR3 consists of 15 residues. DNA of the CDR3: TGTGCCAGCAAAGGGGGCAATTTCTATAATTCACCCCTCCACTTT. It encodes CASKGGNFYNSPLHF.

The CDR3 DNA reads as TGTGCCAGCAGCTCAATGACAGGGGTCACTGGCTACACCTTC. It yields the protein CASSSMTGVTGYTF. The chain uses TRBV5-6 and TRBJ1-2, with 8 bases identical to TRBD1. The CDR3 contains 14 residues. The trim removed 3 bases at V and 7 bases at J, leaving 8 bases unmatched. Germline assignment: CDR1 SGHDT and CDR2 YYEEEE.